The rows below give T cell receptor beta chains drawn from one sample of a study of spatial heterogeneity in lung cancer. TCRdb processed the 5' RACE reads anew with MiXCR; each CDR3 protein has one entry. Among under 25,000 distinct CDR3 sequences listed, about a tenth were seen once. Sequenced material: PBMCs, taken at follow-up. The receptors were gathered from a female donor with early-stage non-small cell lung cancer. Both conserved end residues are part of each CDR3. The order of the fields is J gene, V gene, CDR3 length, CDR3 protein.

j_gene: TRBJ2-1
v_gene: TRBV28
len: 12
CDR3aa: CASRSTGDEQFF

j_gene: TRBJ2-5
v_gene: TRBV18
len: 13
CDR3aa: CASSPRTQETQYF

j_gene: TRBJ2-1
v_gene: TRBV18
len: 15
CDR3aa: CASSSSESSYNEQFF

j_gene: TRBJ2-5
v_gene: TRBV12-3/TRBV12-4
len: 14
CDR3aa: CASSLIPLQETQYF

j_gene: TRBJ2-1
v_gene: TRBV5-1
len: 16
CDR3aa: CASSFTTGAQHNEQFF

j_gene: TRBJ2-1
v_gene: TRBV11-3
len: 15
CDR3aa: CASSLGGVTYNEQFF

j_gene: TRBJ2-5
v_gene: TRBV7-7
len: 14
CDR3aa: CASSPVGGGETQYF

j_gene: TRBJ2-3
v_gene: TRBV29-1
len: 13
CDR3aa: CSVDTGGTDTQYF

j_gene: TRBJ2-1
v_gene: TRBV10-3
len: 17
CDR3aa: CAISERPGTSGYNEQFF

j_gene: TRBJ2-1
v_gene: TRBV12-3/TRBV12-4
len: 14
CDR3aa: CASSEAGAGNEQFF

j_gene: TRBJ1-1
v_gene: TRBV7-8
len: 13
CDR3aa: CASSPQLGAEAFF

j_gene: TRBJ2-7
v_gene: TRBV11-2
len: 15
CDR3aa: CASREGLRGGYEQYF

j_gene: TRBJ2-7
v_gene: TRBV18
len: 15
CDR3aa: CASSPLLAEVYEQYF

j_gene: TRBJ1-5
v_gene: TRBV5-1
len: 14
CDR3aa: CASSLLGGYQPQHF

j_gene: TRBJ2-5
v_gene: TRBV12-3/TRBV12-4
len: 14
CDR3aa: CASSSTSSLGTQYF

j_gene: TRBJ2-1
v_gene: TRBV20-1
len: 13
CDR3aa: CSALGLDKAEQFF

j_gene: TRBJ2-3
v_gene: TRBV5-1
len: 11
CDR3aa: CASSTADTQYF

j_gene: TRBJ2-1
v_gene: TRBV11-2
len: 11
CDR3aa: CASGYYNEQFF

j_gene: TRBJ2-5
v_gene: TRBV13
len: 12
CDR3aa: CAAPRGRETQYF

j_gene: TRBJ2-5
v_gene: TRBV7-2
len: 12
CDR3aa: CASSPLIETQYF

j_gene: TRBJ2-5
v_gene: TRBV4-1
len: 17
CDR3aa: CASSQDPPGGPGETQYF

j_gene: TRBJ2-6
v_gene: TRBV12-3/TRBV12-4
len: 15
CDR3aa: CASSYGGSGANVLTF

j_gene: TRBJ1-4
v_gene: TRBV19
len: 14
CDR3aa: CASSRQGAGEKLFF

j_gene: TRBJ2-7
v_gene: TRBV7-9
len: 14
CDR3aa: CASSLGQGDYEQYF

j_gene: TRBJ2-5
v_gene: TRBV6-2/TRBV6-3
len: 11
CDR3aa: CASTSWKTQYF

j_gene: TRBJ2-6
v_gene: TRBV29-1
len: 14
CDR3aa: CSVLAGAGANVLTF

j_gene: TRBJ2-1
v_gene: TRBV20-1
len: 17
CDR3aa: CSARDRVTGYAYNEQFF

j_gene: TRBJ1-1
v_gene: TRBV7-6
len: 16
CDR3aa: CASSLAPGRTNTEAFF

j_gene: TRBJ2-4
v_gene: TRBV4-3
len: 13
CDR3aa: CASSQDGGSIQYF

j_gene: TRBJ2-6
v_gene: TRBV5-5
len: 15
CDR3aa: CASSSQVSGANVLTF

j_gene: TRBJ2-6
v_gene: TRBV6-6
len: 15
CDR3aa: CATRTDVSGANVLTF

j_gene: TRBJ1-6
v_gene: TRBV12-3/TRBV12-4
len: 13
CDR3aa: CASRGQGDSPLHF

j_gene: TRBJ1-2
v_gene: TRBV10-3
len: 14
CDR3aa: CAISEPDGFYGYTF

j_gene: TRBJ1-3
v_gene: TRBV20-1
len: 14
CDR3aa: CSANTGGAGNTIYF

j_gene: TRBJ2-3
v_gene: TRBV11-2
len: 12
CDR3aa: CVSSLEMGPEYF

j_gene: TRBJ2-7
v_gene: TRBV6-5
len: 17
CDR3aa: CASSYEAGGSLFREQYF

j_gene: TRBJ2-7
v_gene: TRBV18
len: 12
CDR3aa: CASSQDVGEQYF

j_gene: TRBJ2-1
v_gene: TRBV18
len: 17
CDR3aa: CASSPLAGGSSYNEQFF

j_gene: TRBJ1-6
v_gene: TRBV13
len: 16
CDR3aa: CASSSAGSGRNSPLHF

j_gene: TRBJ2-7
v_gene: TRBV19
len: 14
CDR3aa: CASRLTGIGYEQYF

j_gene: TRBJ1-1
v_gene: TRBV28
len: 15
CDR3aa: CASSLLGSMNTEAFF

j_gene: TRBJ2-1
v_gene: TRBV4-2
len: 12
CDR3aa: CASSQDLSERFF

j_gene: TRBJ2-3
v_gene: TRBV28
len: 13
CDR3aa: CASSREGASTQYF

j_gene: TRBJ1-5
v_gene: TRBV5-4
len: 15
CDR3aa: CASSPGTGERQPQHF

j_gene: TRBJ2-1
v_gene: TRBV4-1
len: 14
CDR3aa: CASSQEDFDREEFF

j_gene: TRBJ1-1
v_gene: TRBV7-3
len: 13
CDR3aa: CASSLGTGTEAFF

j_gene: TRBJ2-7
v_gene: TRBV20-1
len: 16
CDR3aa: CSARDLYGGRTYEQYF

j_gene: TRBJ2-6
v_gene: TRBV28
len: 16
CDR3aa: CASKGGTLSGANVLTF

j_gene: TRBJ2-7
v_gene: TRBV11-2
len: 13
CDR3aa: CASSLEVAGEQYF

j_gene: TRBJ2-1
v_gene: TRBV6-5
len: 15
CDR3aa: CASSYSNARNNEQFF

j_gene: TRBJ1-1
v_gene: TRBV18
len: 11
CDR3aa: CASSPMESVTF

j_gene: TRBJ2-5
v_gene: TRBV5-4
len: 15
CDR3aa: CASSSTSGRQETQYF

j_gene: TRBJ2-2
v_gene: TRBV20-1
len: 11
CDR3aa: CRGAGTGELFF

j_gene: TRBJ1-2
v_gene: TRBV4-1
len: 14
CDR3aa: CASSQEGRGSGYTF

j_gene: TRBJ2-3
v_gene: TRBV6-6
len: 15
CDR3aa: CASSLLAGDTDTQYF

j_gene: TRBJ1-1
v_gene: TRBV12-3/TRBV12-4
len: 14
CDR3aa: CASSLQGGDTEAFF

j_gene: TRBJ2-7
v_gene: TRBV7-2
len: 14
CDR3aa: CASSLETGGYEQYF

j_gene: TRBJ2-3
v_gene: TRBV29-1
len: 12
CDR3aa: CSVWVSTDTQYF

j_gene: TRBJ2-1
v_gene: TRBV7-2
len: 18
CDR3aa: CASSLRLFGVGSYNEQFF

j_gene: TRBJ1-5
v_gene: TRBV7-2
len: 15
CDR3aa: CASTPVLNSNQPQHF